These 9 T cell receptor beta chains share one sample of origin, sequenced in a study of CD8 T cells in ankylosing spondylitis. From the 5' RACE reads, TCRdb called clonotypes with MiXCR, one entry per CDR3 protein. Here the sample spans 200,000 to 300,000 distinct CDR3 sequences, around 9.2% being singletons. Sequencing used blood, either unsorted or a sorted T cell fraction (not recorded which). The receptor source for this set is a male donor with ankylosing spondylitis or in good health (not recorded which).

This clonotype was found many times. The V and J genes are TRBV3-1 and TRBJ1-5, with D possibly matching TRBD1 (5 bases). This CDR3 is built from 15 residues. CDR1 LGHDT and CDR2 YNNKEL come from the germline V gene (reference sequence). Between the trimmed V and J ends, which lost 0 bases and 7 bases, there was a span of 13 bases. The CDR3 bases are TGTGCCAGCAGCCAAGATGCCCAGGGTGCACAGCCCCAGCATTTT. Its protein is CASSQDAQGAQPQHF.

This clonotype was seen at least ten times. The chain combines TRBV9 with TRBJ2-1, with TRBD2 matching 12 bases. V was clipped by 3 bases and J by 0 bases; unmatched bases: 4. This CDR3 contains 17 residues. Germline V gene lookup returns CDR1 SGDLS and CDR2 YYNGEE. The CDR3 DNA reads as TGTGCCAGCAGCGGGCTAGCGGGAGGGAGCTCCTACAATGAGCAGTTCTTC. Translation gives CASSGLAGGSSYNEQFF.

This clonotype was seen repeatedly, ten times or more. This rearrangement joins TRBV7-9 to TRBJ1-4; 8 bases are a match to TRBD1. Germline lookup yields CDR1 SEHNR and CDR2 FQNEAQ (reference sequence). V gave up 11 bases and J gave up 7 bases; unmatched junction bases: 12. This CDR3 has 14 amino acids. This CDR3 reads CAAAHRGFGEKLFF. Here the CDR3 DNA reads TGTGCCGCGGCCCACAGGGGGTTCGGTGAAAAACTGTTTTTT.

This clonotype was recorded many times. The chain employs TRBV6-5 and TRBJ2-2; D gene ambiguous. The germline V gene has CDR1 MNHEY and CDR2 SVGAGI. CDR3 length equals 13 residues. V was shortened by 0 bases and J by 3 bases, with 2 bases between the two germline ends. The CDR3 region has the DNA TGTGCCAGCAGTTACTCATACACCGGGGAGCTGTTTTTT. This translates into CASSYSYTGELFF.

This clonotype was recorded at least ten times. This chain joins TRBV20-1 and TRBJ2-1; D is unclear. Germline V CDR1 and CDR2: DFQATT, SNEGSKA (reference sequence). This CDR3 is 15 amino acids long. The ends were cut back, 5 bases at V and 2 bases at J, with 16 bases in the middle. The CDR3 nucleotides are TGCAGTGCTGGGCGGACCGCCGGCCCCTACAATGAGCAGTTCTTC. It codes for CSAGRTAGPYNEQFF.

The sample holds many counts of this clonotype. The chain is built from TRBV20-1 and TRBJ1-3, with unresolved D. Germline V CDR1 and CDR2: DFQATT, SNEGSKA (reference sequence). V was pared by 4 bases and J by 0 bases, with 10 bases between. The CDR3 runs to 14 residues. CDR3 amino acids: CSAIPGISGNTIYF. CDR3 nucleotides: TGCAGTGCTATCCCCGGAATCTCTGGAAACACCATATATTTT.

This clonotype was detected many times. This chain links TRBV27 with TRBJ2-2, with 10 bases matching TRBD2. Trimming cost V 1 base and J 1 base; bases outside gene matches: 0. The germline gives CDR1 MNHEY, CDR2 SMNVEV (reference sequence). There are 16 residues in the CDR3. In DNA form, the CDR3 reads TGTGCCAGCAGTTTATTAGCGGGGGGGAACACCGGGGAGCTGTTTTTT. It is translated as CASSLLAGGNTGELFF.

This clonotype was observed at least ten times. The gene calls are TRBV29-1 and TRBJ2-1; D is unclear. The CDR3 consists of 12 residues. With 4 bases removed from V and 8 bases from J, the gap between germline ends came to 12 bases. The germline V gene encodes CDR1 SQVTM and CDR2 ANQGSEA. In nucleotides, the CDR3 is TGCAGCGTTGGGTTCCGCGGCGATGAGCAGTTCTTC. Translation: CSVGFRGDEQFF.

In its sample, this clonotype was seen many times. V usage is TRBV4-1 and J usage is TRBJ2-1, with D hard to call. The germline V gene has CDR1 MGHRA and CDR2 YSYEKL. With 0 bases removed from V and 4 bases from J, the gap between germline ends came to 13 bases. There are 16 residues in the CDR3. CDR3 nucleotides: TGCGCCAGCAGCCAAGATCTGTGGACGGATTACAATGAGCAGTTCTTC. Translated, it gives CASSQDLWTDYNEQFF.